Below, 3 T cell receptor beta chains from the same sample are listed, as sequenced in a study of T cells in Graves' hyperthyroidism and ophthalmopathy. TCR beta CDR3 region amplification was performed from RNA transcripts. TCR CDR3 underwent first-round RT-PCR with the HTBI primer set. In TCRdb, the multiplex PCR reads were re-called with MiXCR into one record per CDR3 protein. Among 350,000 to 400,000 distinct CDR3 sequences listed, about 18% were seen once. Sequenced material: blood. The source of these receptors is a man younger than 35 with Graves' ophthalmopathy.

This clonotype was seen ten or more times. This chain joins TRBV7-9 and TRBJ2-1; D perhaps matches TRBD1 (7 bases). With 1 base removed from V and 5 bases from J, the gap between germline ends came to 15 bases. The V gene's germline CDR1 is SEHNR and CDR2 FQNEAQ (reference sequence). The CDR3 has 16 residues. This chain's CDR3 is CASSLEEGAFDNEQFF. The CDR3 coding sequence is TGTGCCAGCAGCTTAGAGGAGGGGGCTTTCGACAATGAGCAGTTCTTC.

This sequence joins TRBV20-1 and TRBJ2-3, with 8 bases lining up with TRBD2. The CDR3 has 16 amino acids. Trimming at V came to 5 bases and at J to 5 bases, leaving 15 bases not matched to a gene. Germline V gene sequence: CDR1 DFQATT, CDR2 SNEGSKA (reference sequence). The CDR3 protein is CSAGGDSGVGVDTQYF. The CDR3 DNA reads as TGCAGTGCTGGCGGGGATAGCGGGGTGGGGGTAGATACGCAGTATTTT.

This clonotype was seen more than once but under ten times. This chain connects TRBV24-1 to TRBJ2-3, with a weak D call TRBD2 (5 bases). The ends were cut back, 4 bases at V and 10 bases at J, with 17 bases in the middle. The germline CDR1 and CDR2 sequences are KGHDR and SFDVKD. The CDR3 covers 14 residues. The chain's CDR3 is CATSESGRLEAQYF. In DNA, the CDR3 is TGTGCCACCAGTGAGTCCGGACGGCTGGAGGCGCAGTATTTT.